This T cell receptor beta chain was recovered during a study of OX40 agonist ivuxolimab in advanced cancers. The overall study: In this trial design, patients received ivuxolimab intravenously at 0.01 to 10 mg/kg every 2 weeks. The study reported partial responses in three patients: one hepatocellular carcinoma, two cutaneous melanoma. Study-wide points: The CD4+ and CD8+ T cells in the blood had expanded clonally by week 6 at 0.1 to 3.0 mg/kg. The study found among the lowest clonal expansion in partial responders at 0.1-3.0 mg/kg.

Sequenced by immunoSEQ multiplex PCR; TCRdb stores in-frame clones only, minus some. The repertoire has about 76,000 clones, roughly 86% of them found once; the top ten carry just over 2.5%. The CDR3 runs to 16 residues. V was shortened by 2 bases and J by 0 bases, with 11 bases between the two germline ends. Germline V lookup: CDR1 SGHRS, CDR2 YFSETQ. This clone was detected once. Its antigen remains unidentified. The sample was CD4+ or CD8+ T cells sorted from blood, taken in a trial of the OX40 agonist ivuxolimab. The receptor comes from an adult with an advanced solid tumor such as melanoma, head and neck, liver or kidney cancer. V is TRBV5-1 and J is TRBJ1-4; D gene uncertain. In DNA form, the CDR3 reads TGCGCCAGCAGCTTCGGAGGCCAACCAACTAATGAAAAACTGTTTTTT. As protein: CASSFGGQPTNEKLFF.